This T cell receptor (beta chain) was profiled in a study of OX40 agonist ivuxolimab in advanced cancers. TCRdb's copy holds only in-frame clones and misses some; the assay was immunoSEQ multiplex PCR. Among about 64,000 clones listed, more than 75% were seen once. With autoimmune disease history or systemic immunosuppression, patients were excluded. Per the germline V gene, CDR1 is GTSNPN and CDR2 is SVGIG (reference sequence). This CDR3 spans 13 amino acids. V trimming: 0 bases; J trimming: 6 bases; junction bases outside the gene matches: 4. The chain employs TRBV30 and TRBJ2-7; the match to TRBD2 covers 8 bases. The TCR was taken from an adult with an advanced solid tumor such as melanoma, head and neck, liver or kidney cancer. This specimen consisted of CD4+ or CD8+ T cells sorted from blood, obtained in a trial of the OX40 agonist ivuxolimab. Written as DNA, the CDR3 is TGTGCCTGGAGTGTAGGACTAGCTGGCGAGCAGTACTTC. Amino acid sequence: CAWSVGLAGEQYF.